This T cell receptor beta chain was observed in a study of control samples from healthy donors and cancer patients. The germline CDR1 and CDR2 sequences are SQVTM and ANQGSEA. The CDR3 totals 13 residues. J lost 4 bases, V lost 1 base, and 4 bases had no gene match. The repertoire was sequenced with immunoSEQ multiplex PCR; TCRdb's copy has only in-frame clones and lacks some. The sample records roughly 100,000 clones, 75% to 90% being singletons. The rearrangement joins TRBV29-1 to TRBJ2-7; 7 bases match TRBD1. This sequence was found in a man in his sixties with lung cancer. The sequenced sample was PBMCs. The CDR3 bases are TGCAGCGTTGAAGGGGACAGCCAGTACGAGCAGTACTTC. Its translation: CSVEGDSQYEQYF.